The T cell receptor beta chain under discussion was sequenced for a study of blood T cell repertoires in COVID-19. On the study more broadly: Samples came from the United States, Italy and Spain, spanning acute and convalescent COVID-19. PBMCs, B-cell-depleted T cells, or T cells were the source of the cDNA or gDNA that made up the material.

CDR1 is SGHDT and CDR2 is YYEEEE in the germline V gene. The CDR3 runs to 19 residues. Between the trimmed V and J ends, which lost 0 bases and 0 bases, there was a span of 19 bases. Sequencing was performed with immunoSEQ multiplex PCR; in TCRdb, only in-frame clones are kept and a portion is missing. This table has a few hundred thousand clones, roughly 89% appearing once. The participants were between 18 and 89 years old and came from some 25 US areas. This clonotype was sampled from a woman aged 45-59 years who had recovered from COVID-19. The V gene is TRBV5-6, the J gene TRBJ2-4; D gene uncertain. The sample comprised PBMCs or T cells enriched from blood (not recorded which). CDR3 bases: TGTGCCAGCAGCTTGGGTGGCAGTAATCGTCTCTTAGCCAAAAACATTCAGTACTTC. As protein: CASSLGGSNRLLAKNIQYF.